This T cell receptor beta chain was sequenced for a study of T cells after yellow fever vaccination. As concerns this clonotype: Its antigen remains unidentified.

TCRdb called the 5' RACE reads again in MiXCR, with one record for every CDR3 protein. The sample lists 400,000 to 650,000 distinct CDR3 sequences, roughly 22% occurring once. The CDR3 runs 14 residues. The V gene's germline CDR1 is SGHTA and CDR2 FQGNSA. Trimming left V 3 bases short and J 7 bases short, with 13 bases between. Study-wide results and caveats: The study found a weaker secondary response that peaked faster, day 5 versus 15. From the bulk population, abundant clonotypes could contaminate and appear within FACS-sorted repertoires.

This sample comprised PBMCs, obtained roughly 20 days after the first yellow fever vaccination. The receptor was derived from a man younger than 35 who received the YFV17D yellow fever vaccine. The J gene is TRBJ1-5, the V gene TRBV7-2; D gene ambiguous. The CDR3 DNA reads TGTGCCAGCAGCTTCGGCAGCCTGGGGCAGCCCCAGCATTTT. This gives the protein CASSFGSLGQPQHF.